The table lists the clone carrying this T cell receptor beta chain with many counts. At least 3 on the Clinical Activity Score was recorded for ophthalmopathy patients, who also had NOSPECS grade at least 4 and duration under 3 months. Fresh peripheral blood, approximately 9.1 ml, was the source of the PBMCs. These data come from a study of T cells in Graves' hyperthyroidism and ophthalmopathy. TCR beta CDR3 regions were amplified from RNA transcripts. Initially, a first-round RT-PCR of the TCR CDR3 employed the HTBI primer set. In TCRdb, the multiplex PCR reads were re-called with MiXCR into one record per CDR3 protein. The table shows roughly 650,000 distinct CDR3 sequences, with 16% occurring only once. Looked up from germline, CDR1 is DFQATT and CDR2 is SNEGSKA (reference sequence). Unmatched junction bases numbered 5, after V lost 5 bases and J lost 6 bases. CDR3 length: 13 residues.

The chain carries TRBV20-1 and TRBJ2-1, with TRBD2 identical over 9 bases. The receptor comes from a woman between 40 and 50 years old with Graves' ophthalmopathy. Material for sequencing was blood. This CDR3 reads CSADSGGTNEQFF. CDR3 nucleotide sequence: TGCAGTGCTGACAGCGGGGGGACCAATGAGCAGTTCTTC.